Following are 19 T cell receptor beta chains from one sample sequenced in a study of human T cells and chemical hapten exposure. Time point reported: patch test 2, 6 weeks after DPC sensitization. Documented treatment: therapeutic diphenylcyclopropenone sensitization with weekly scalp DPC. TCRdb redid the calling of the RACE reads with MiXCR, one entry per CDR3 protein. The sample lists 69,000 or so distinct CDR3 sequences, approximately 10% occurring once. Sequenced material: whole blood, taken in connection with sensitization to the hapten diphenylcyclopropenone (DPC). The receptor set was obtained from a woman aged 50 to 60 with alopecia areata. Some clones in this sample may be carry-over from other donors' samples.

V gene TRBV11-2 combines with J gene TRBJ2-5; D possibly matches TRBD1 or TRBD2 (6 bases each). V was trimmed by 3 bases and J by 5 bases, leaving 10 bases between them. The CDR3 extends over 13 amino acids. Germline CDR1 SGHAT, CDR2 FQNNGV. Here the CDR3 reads CASSFGGVETQYF. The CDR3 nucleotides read TGTGCCAGCAGCTTCGGGGGCGTCGAGACCCAGTACTTC.

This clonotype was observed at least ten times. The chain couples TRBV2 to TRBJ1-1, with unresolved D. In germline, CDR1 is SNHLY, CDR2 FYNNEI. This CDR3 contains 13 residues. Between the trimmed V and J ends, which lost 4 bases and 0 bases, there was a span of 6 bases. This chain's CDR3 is CASSVSLNTEAFF. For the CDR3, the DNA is TGTGCCAGCAGTGTATCCCTGAACACTGAAGCTTTCTTT.

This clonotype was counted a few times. Written as DNA, the CDR3 is TGCGCCAGCAGCCCGTGGACAGACAATCAGCCCCAGCATTTT. It specifies CASSPWTDNQPQHF. The chain recombines TRBV4-1 with TRBJ1-5; maybe TRBD1 (6 bases). V lost 4 bases, J lost 3 bases, and 10 bases lay in between. The length of the CDR3 is 14 residues. Germline V gene sequence: CDR1 MGHRA, CDR2 YSYEKL.

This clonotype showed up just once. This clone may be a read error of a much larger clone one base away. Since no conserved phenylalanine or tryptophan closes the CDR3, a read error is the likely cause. In nucleotides, the CDR3 is TGCAGCGTTGATTTTAACTATGGCTACACCTCC. This sequence encodes CSVDFNYGYTS. This sequence joins TRBV29-1 and TRBJ1-2; D unclear. V lost 3 bases to trimming and J lost 1 base, with 3 bases between them. Per germline, CDR1 SQVTM and CDR2 ANQGSEA. CDR3 length equals 11 residues.

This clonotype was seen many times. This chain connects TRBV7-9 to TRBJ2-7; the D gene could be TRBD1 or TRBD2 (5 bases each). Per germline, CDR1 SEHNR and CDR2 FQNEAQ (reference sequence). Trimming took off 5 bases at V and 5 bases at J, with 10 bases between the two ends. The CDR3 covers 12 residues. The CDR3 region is CASSPGPDEQYF. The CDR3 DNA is TGTGCCAGCAGCCCGGGACCGGACGAGCAGTACTTC.

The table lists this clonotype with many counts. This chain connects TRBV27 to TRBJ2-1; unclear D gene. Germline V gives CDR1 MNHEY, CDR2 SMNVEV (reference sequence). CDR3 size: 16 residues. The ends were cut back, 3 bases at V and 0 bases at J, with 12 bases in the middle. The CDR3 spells CASSFSLPSSYNEQFF. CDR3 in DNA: TGTGCCAGCAGTTTTAGCCTCCCTAGCTCCTACAATGAGCAGTTCTTC.

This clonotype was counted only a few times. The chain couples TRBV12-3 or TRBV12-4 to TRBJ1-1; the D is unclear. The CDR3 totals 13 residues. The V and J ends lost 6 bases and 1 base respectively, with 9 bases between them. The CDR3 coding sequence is TGTGCCAGCAGCCCGGTCCCGAACACTGAAGCTTTCTTT. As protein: CASSPVPNTEAFF.

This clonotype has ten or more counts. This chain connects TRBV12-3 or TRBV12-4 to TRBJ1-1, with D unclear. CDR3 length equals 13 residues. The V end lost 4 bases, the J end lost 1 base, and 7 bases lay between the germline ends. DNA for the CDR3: TGTGCCAGCAGTTATACCGAGAACACTGAAGCTTTCTTT. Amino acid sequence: CASSYTENTEAFF.

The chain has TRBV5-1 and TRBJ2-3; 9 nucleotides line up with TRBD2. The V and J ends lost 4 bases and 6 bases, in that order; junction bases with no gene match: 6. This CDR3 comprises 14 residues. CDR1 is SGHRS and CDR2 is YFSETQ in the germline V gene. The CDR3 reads CASSPDLAGDTQYF. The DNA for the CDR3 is TGCGCCAGCAGCCCGGATCTAGCGGGGGATACGCAGTATTTT.

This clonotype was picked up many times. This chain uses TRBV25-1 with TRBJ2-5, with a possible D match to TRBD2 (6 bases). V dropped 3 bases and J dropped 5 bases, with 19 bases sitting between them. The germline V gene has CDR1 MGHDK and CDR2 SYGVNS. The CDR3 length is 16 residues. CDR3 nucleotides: TGTGCCAGCAGTGACACAATCCTCTATGGAGGGGAGACCCAGTACTTC. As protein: CASSDTILYGGETQYF.

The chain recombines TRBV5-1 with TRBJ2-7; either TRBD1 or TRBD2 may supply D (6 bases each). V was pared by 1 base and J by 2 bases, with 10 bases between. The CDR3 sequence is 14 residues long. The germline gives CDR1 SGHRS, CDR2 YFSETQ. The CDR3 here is CASSLLRGAYEQYF. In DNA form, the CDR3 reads TGCGCCAGCAGCTTGTTAAGGGGGGCCTACGAGCAGTACTTC. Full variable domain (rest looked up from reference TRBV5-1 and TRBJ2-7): KAGVTQTPRYLIKTRGQQVTLSCSPISGHRSVSWYQQTPGQGLQFLFEYFSETQRNKGNFPGRFSGRQFSNSRSEMNVSTLELGDSALYLCASSLLRGAYEQYFGPGTRLTVT.

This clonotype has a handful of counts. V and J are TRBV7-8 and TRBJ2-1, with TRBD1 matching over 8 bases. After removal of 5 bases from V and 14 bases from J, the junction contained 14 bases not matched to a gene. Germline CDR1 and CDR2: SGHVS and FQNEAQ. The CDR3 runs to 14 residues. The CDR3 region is CASSVVYLDREKFF. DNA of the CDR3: TGTGCCAGCAGCGTTGTCTACTTGGACAGGGAGAAGTTCTTC.

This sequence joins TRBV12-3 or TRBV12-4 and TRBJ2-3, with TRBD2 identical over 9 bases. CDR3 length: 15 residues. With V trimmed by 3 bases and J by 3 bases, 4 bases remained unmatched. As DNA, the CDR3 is TGTGCCAGCAGTTTGGGGACTAGCCTGACAGATACGCAGTATTTT. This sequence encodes CASSLGTSLTDTQYF.

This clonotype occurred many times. Here the CDR3 reads CSVSPGPYEQYF. The DNA for the CDR3 is TGCAGTGTTTCCCCTGGACCCTACGAGCAGTACTTC. V gene TRBV20-1 combines with J gene TRBJ2-7; D unclear. Trimming left V 7 bases short and J 2 bases short, with 12 bases between. The CDR3 consists of 12 residues. Germline V gene data show CDR1 as DFQATT and CDR2 as SNEGSKA (reference sequence).

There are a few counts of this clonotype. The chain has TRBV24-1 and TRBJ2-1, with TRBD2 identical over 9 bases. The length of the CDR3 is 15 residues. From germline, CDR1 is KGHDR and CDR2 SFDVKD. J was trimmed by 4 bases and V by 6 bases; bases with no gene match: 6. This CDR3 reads CATSRAGGGYNEQFF. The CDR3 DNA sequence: TGTGCCACCAGTAGAGCGGGAGGAGGATACAATGAGCAGTTCTTC.

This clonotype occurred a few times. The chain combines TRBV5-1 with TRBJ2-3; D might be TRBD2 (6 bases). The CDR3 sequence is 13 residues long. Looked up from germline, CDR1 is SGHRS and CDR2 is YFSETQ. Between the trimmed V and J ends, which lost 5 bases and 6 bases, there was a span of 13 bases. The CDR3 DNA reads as TGCGCCAGCAGGGAGGGCACTCCCGATACGCAGTATTTT. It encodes CASREGTPDTQYF.

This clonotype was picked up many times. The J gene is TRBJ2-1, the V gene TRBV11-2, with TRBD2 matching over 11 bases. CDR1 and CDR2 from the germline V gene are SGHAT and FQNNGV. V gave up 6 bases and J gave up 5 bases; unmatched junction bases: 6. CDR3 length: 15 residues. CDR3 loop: CASRALAGVHNEQFF. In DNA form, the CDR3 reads TGTGCCAGCAGGGCACTAGCGGGAGTCCACAATGAGCAGTTCTTC.

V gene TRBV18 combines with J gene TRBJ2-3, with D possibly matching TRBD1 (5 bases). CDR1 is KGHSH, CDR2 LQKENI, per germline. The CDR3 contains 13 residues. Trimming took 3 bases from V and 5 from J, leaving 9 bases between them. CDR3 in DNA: TGTGCCAGCTCACCGGCCAGGGAAGATACGCAGTATTTT. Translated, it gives CASSPAREDTQYF.

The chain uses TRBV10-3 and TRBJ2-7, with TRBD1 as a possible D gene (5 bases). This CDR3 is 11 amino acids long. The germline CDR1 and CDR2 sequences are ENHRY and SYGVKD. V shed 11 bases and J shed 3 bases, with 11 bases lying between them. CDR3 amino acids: CAATQGYEQYF. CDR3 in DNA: TGTGCCGCCACCCAGGGCTACGAGCAGTACTTC.